This TCR beta chain was identified in a study of identical twins (dated by TCRdb to 2016 to 2018). Concerning the study at large: TCR alpha and beta repertoires from monozygotic twins, unrelated adults of various ages and cord blood were deep-sequenced to test whether fetal clonotypes persist. To rule out contamination, the twin experiments were replicated at different times with different library preparation protocols. The paper's findings and limits, for the study overall: Excess twin sharing in beta out-of-frame sequences was weaker because fewer shared sequences lowered the signal-to-noise ratio. Compared with coincidental sharing between unrelated individuals, out-of-frame TCR alpha sequences shared between twins had an excess of sequences with low generation probability. Zero-insertion analyses could be partly confounded by invariant T cells such as MAIT and iNKT, though diverse VJ usage argued against such confounding for most clonotypes. Abundant cord blood beta clonotypes carried fewer insertions; young adult naive repertoires showed a weaker similar trend, while memory repertoires showed none. Because the same donors could not be followed over many years, the conclusions depended on cross-sectional statistical analysis. Recombination models systematically underestimated out-of-frame TCR alpha sharing in monozygotic twins but agreed with sharing between unrelated individuals.

As encoded in the germline V gene, CDR1 is SGHVS while CDR2 is FQNEAQ. V and J are truncated by 8 bases and 5 bases respectively, leaving an intervening sequence of 8 bases. The CDR3 goes from the cysteine to the phenylalanine over 11 residues. Only the CDR3 region is kept as DNA, spanning 33 bases read in frame from base 1. This clonotype appeared many times. Its antigen is still unknown. No base-level quality is on record; no much larger clone is a single base apart. Library generation was performed with 5' RACE. Sequencer: Illumina HiSeq 2000. Template switching introduced a universal primer binding site; the final cDNA contained a unique molecular identifier, enabling accurate counting of TCR cDNA molecules. Specific primers in the conserved constant-segment region were used to synthesize first-strand cDNA for TCR alpha and beta chains. To control for contamination, every cDNA library carried two barcodes: a SMART-Mk sample barcode plus Illumina barcodes. TruSeq adapter sequences along with Illumina sample barcodes were introduced in two successive PCR steps. The TCR alpha and beta cDNA libraries were sequenced on the Illumina HiSeq platform using custom primers. The source study handled its data this way. MiGEC processed the raw reads to extract unique molecular identifiers, while MiXCR was used to determine the CDR3 positions. For each individual, recombination models were inferred using an EM algorithm with the repgenHMM and IGoR tools. The tcR package in R was used for shared clonotype analysis, with sharing normalized by the product of cloneset sizes. Out-of-frame nonproductive sequences were analyzed to study raw recombination free of thymic and clonal selection effects. Clones were called with MiXCR by TCRdb after fastp trimmed the public reads at Q25, and only in-frame beta chains were retained. Entries are consolidated by CDR3 protein sequence, retaining the most common genes and DNA. The V and J calls here are based on TCRdb, not the publication. The sample yields a few hundred thousand distinct CDR3 sequences; approximately 10% were counted once. In total, the top ten clones hold under 10% of the sample.

Only healthy Caucasian donors were included. Three unrelated non-twin adults were also sequenced: a male aged 18 to 30, a male aged 50 to 59 and a female aged 50 to 59. Miltenyi CD45RO+ enrichment and human naive T-cell isolation kits were used to isolate memory (CD45RO+) and naive T cells from PBMC. The clonotype comes from a woman between 50 and 59 years old in good health. The chain uses TRBV7-8 and TRBJ2-3, with no reliable assignment of the D segment. The sequenced sample was naive T cells sorted from blood. The meaning of the sample's cell subset or site label: cells isolated with a human naive T-cell isolation kit. The CDR3 amino acid sequence is: CASRGRDTQYF. In nucleotide form, the sequence is TGTGCCAGCCGAGGCAGAGATACGCAGTATTTT.